These 10 T cell receptor beta chains were all obtained from the same sample, sequenced in a study of blood T cell repertoires in COVID-19. Assay used: immunoSEQ multiplex PCR; TCRdb lists only in-frame clones, some missing. The sample lists a few hundred thousand clones, about nine tenths occurring once. The sequencing sample was made of PBMCs or T cells enriched from blood (not recorded which). The receptors were gathered from a woman aged 45-65 years who had recovered from COVID-19.

The rearrangement joins TRBV9 to TRBJ1-3; unclear D gene. The CDR3 spans 16 residues. Deletions cut 4 bases from V and 3 bases from J, with 17 bases between. Germline V gives CDR1 SGDLS, CDR2 YYNGEE. The CDR3 DNA is TGTGCCAGCAGCCCCATTCGGGTTTTGGGTGGAAACACCATATATTTT. Protein sequence: CASSPIRVLGGNTIYF. The variable domain in full, with the rest retrieved from reference TRBV9 and TRBJ1-3, is DSGVTQTPKHLITATGQRVTLRCSPRSGDLSVYWYQQSLDQGLQFLIQYYNGEERAKGNILERFSAQQFPDLHSELNLSSLELGDSALYFCASSPIRVLGGNTIYFGEGSWLTVV.

This clone was observed once. The chain links TRBV28 to TRBJ2-7; the D gene is possibly TRBD1 (6 bases). There are 15 residues in the CDR3. Between the trimmed V and J ends, which lost 6 bases and 3 bases, there was a span of 18 bases. In germline, CDR1 is MDHEN, CDR2 SYDVKM. This CDR3 reads CASSHTTGTIYEQYF. The CDR3 bases are TGTGCCAGCAGCCACACCACCGGGACAATCTACGAGCAGTACTTC.

The chain couples TRBV7-2 to TRBJ2-4, with TRBD2 matching over 8 bases. Germline values: CDR1 SGHTA, CDR2 FQGNSA. Unmatched junction bases numbered 6, after V lost 5 bases and J lost 0 bases. This CDR3 region has 16 residues. This CDR3 reads CASSESRGAAKNIQYF. The CDR3 nucleotides read TGTGCCAGCAGCGAATCGCGGGGGGCAGCCAAAAACATTCAGTACTTC.

V usage is TRBV2 and J usage is TRBJ2-7; the D gene is possibly TRBD1 (5 bases). The V gene's germline CDR1 is SNHLY and CDR2 FYNNEI. V was trimmed by 8 bases and J by 3 bases, leaving 11 bases between them. The CDR3 consists of 12 residues. In DNA form, the CDR3 reads TGTGCCAGCGGTCGGCAGGGCTACGAGCAGTACTTC. Its protein product is CASGRQGYEQYF.

The rearrangement links TRBV19 to TRBJ2-1, with no clear D. Germline values: CDR1 LNHDA, CDR2 SQIVND (reference sequence). V lost 9 bases and J 2 bases, leaving 11 bases between the germline ends. This CDR3 has 13 residues. The CDR3 spells CASREVTYNEQFF. The CDR3 DNA sequence: TGTGCCAGCCGAGAGGTAACCTACAATGAGCAGTTCTTC.

J is TRBJ2-1 and V is TRBV9; 11 bases agree with TRBD2. J gave up 8 bases and V 3 bases, and 13 bases lay outside the gene matches. CDR1 and CDR2 from the germline V gene are SGDLS and YYNGEE. The CDR3 has 17 residues. The CDR3 region has the DNA TGTGCCAGCAGCGGAACGTATAGCGGGAGGGCTCTGGATGAGCAGTTCTTC. This codes for CASSGTYSGRALDEQFF.

As regards this clone: Additional DNA sequences in this sample encode the identical CDR3. The V and J genes are TRBV28 and TRBJ2-1; 9 bases fit TRBD2. Germline V gives CDR1 MDHEN, CDR2 SYDVKM. Trimming at V came to 6 bases and at J to 0 bases, leaving 6 bases not matched to a gene. This CDR3 comprises 16 residues. CDR3 loop: CASSPLAGSSYNEQFF. The CDR3 DNA reads TGTGCCAGCAGCCCGCTAGCGGGAAGCTCCTACAATGAGCAGTTCTTC.

The chain uses TRBV7-9 and TRBJ1-2, with D perhaps matching TRBD1 (6 bases). This CDR3 has 17 residues. The V gene's germline CDR1 is SEHNR and CDR2 FQNEAQ (reference sequence). V shed 4 bases and J shed 4 bases, with 22 bases lying between them. The CDR3 loop is CASSSLGGRGAGYGYTF. Here the CDR3 DNA reads TGTGCCAGCAGCTCCTTAGGGGGGCGGGGGGCCGGCTATGGCTACACCTTC.

The rearrangement links TRBV6-1 to TRBJ2-1, with 8 bases lining up with TRBD2. The CDR3 extends over 16 amino acids. CDR1 MNHNS and CDR2 SASEGT come from the germline V gene. Trimming cost V 4 bases and J 6 bases; bases outside gene matches: 11. In nucleotides, the CDR3 is TGTGCCAGCAGTGGGGGTAGCGGGACGTTTTCCAATGAGCAGTTCTTC. Protein sequence: CASSGGSGTFSNEQFF.

This clone was counted a single time. V gene TRBV5-4 combines with J gene TRBJ1-3, with D uncertain. This CDR3 contains 16 residues. CDR1 SGHNT and CDR2 YYREEE come from the germline V gene (reference sequence). The germline V and J ends were trimmed by 2 bases and 0 bases, with 12 bases remaining between them. CDR3 protein: CASSFAGLPSGNTIYF. The CDR3 bases are TGTGCCAGCAGCTTTGCAGGACTCCCCTCTGGAAACACCATATATTTT.